This entry lists 27 T cell receptor beta chains sequenced from one sample in a study of blood T cell repertoires in COVID-19. TCRdb's copy holds only in-frame clones and misses some; the assay was immunoSEQ multiplex PCR. The sample lists about 97,000 clones; over 65% were seen once. Sequencing was performed on peripheral blood. The receptors derive from a human donor in a cohort sampled during active COVID-19.

The chain has TRBV3-1 (or the pseudogene TRBV3-2) and TRBJ2-1; a possible D gene is TRBD2 (6 bases). V was trimmed by 5 bases and J by 7 bases, leaving 15 bases between them. Germline assignment: CDR1 LGHDT and CDR2 YNNKEL (reference sequence). The CDR3 has 14 amino acids. DNA of the CDR3: TGTGCCAGCAGCACCCGACTAGTTTTGAATGAGCAGTTCTTC. It codes for CASSTRLVLNEQFF.

The chain has TRBV7-9 and TRBJ1-4, with D perhaps TRBD1 (6 bases). Germline lookup yields CDR1 SEHNR and CDR2 FQNEAQ (reference sequence). The CDR3 length is 15 residues. V lost 1 base to trimming and J lost 5 bases, with 11 bases between them. The CDR3 spells CASSLEQGSNEKLFF. The CDR3 nucleotides read TGTGCCAGCAGCTTAGAACAGGGCTCCAATGAAAAACTGTTTTTT.

V is TRBV7-9 and J is TRBJ2-5; the D gene is possibly TRBD2 (6 bases). The germline gives CDR1 SEHNR, CDR2 FQNEAQ (reference sequence). V lost 4 bases and J lost 0, with 18 bases in between. The CDR3 runs 17 residues. DNA for the CDR3: TGTGCCAGCAGCTCCTGGGGCTGGGAGGACCACCAAGAGACCCAGTACTTC. Translated: CASSSWGWEDHQETQYF.

The chain carries TRBV19 and TRBJ1-5; 10 bases are a match to TRBD1. The length of the CDR3 is 14 residues. Germline CDR1 and CDR2: LNHDA and SQIVND (reference sequence). V trimming: 6 bases; J trimming: 6 bases; junction bases outside the gene matches: 5. The CDR3 bases are TGTGCCAGTAGCCCGACAGGGGGCAGTCAGCCCCAGCATTTT. Its protein product is CASSPTGGSQPQHF.

The chain recombines TRBV27 with TRBJ1-4; maybe TRBD1 (6 bases). V lost 4 bases, J lost 3 bases, and 12 bases lay in between. The CDR3 spans 15 residues. Germline V gives CDR1 MNHEY, CDR2 SMNVEV (reference sequence). The CDR3: CASSSPTGSNEKLFF. The CDR3, as DNA: TGTGCCAGCAGTTCCCCGACAGGATCTAATGAAAAACTGTTTTTT.

The genes are TRBV6-5 and TRBJ2-6, with D maybe TRBD1 (5 bases). This CDR3 is built from 14 residues. The germline CDR1 and CDR2 sequences are MNHEY and SVGAGI. Trimming stripped 7 bases from V and 4 bases from J, with 11 bases between. CDR3 nucleotides: TGTGCCAGCACCCTAAGGGGAGGGGCCAACGTCCTGACTTTC. It encodes CASTLRGGANVLTF.

The V gene is TRBV18, the J gene TRBJ2-7; D is perhaps TRBD1 (5 bases). This CDR3 contains 14 residues. Trimming shortened V by 2 bases and J by 5 bases, and 13 bases separated the two germline ends. Germline assignment: CDR1 KGHSH and CDR2 LQKENI. CDR3 in amino acids: CASSPILQEHEQYF. The CDR3 nucleotides read TGTGCCAGCTCACCAATCCTACAGGAGCACGAGCAGTACTTC. Complete variable domain (other parts from reference TRBV18 and TRBJ2-7): NAGVMQNPRHLVRRRGQEARLRCSPMKGHSHVYWYRQLPEEGLKFMVYLQKENIIDESGMPKERFSAEFPKEGPSILRIQQVVRGDSAAYFCASSPILQEHEQYFGPGTRLTVT.

The chain joins TRBV2 to TRBJ1-3; D gene unclear. Germline V lookup: CDR1 SNHLY, CDR2 FYNNEI. The CDR3 spans 13 residues. V lost 4 bases and J 0 bases, leaving 4 bases between the germline ends. CDR3 DNA: TGTGCCAGCAGTGTAAACTCTGGAAACACCATATATTTT. Translating it yields CASSVNSGNTIYF.

A few counts support this clone. V gene TRBV3-1 (or the pseudogene TRBV3-2) combines with J gene TRBJ2-7, with D maybe TRBD2 (5 bases). V was cut by 4 bases and J by 0 bases, with 13 bases left in between. Germline CDR1 LGHDT, CDR2 YNNKEL (reference sequence). The CDR3 totals 15 residues. For the CDR3, the DNA is TGTGCCAGCAGCCGAGGGCCCCCTATCTCCTACGAGCAGTACTTC. Translating gives CASSRGPPISYEQYF.

This clone was observed a handful of times. This chain joins TRBV12-3 or TRBV12-4 and TRBJ2-1; TRBD2 agrees at 7 bases. The CDR3 is 12 amino acids. V trimming: 4 bases; J trimming: 10 bases; junction bases outside the gene matches: 4. In DNA form, the CDR3 reads TGTGCCAGCAGTTCCTGGGAGGGGGAGCAGTTCTTC. Translated, it gives CASSSWEGEQFF.

The chain recombines TRBV6-5 with TRBJ1-6; no definite D call. The germline V and J ends were trimmed by 6 bases and 9 bases, with 12 bases remaining between them. Germline CDR1 and CDR2: MNHEY and SVGAGI. This CDR3 has 13 residues. For the CDR3, the DNA is TGTGCCAGCAGCGCCGCGGGCGGTTCACCCCTCCACTTT. This sequence encodes CASSAAGGSPLHF.

The J gene is TRBJ1-2, the V gene TRBV28; D possibly corresponds to TRBD1 (6 bases). Germline V CDR1 and CDR2: MDHEN, SYDVKM. The V gene lost 5 bases and the J gene lost 6 bases, with 16 bases spanning the gap. The CDR3 has 14 amino acids. CDR3 region: CASSNPRDNNGYTF. The CDR3 DNA reads as TGTGCCAGCAGTAACCCCCGGGACAACAATGGCTACACCTTC.

This rearrangement joins TRBV5-1 to TRBJ2-1; D gene unclear. Germline V gene lookup returns CDR1 SGHRS and CDR2 YFSETQ. The ends were cut back, 0 bases at V and 5 bases at J, with 9 bases in the middle. This CDR3 has 14 amino acids. The DNA of the CDR3 is TGCGCCAGCAGCTTGGGACCTCGGGACAATGAGCAGTTCTTC. Amino acids: CASSLGPRDNEQFF.

The V call is TRBV19, the J call TRBJ2-2, with TRBD1 identical over 7 bases. CDR3 length: 16 amino acids. Germline CDR1 reads LNHDA; CDR2 reads SQIVND (reference sequence). With V trimmed by 3 bases and J by 6 bases, 10 bases remained unmatched. This CDR3 reads CASSIFRGQSPGELFF. DNA for the CDR3: TGTGCCAGTAGTATTTTTAGGGGACAGAGCCCCGGGGAGCTGTTTTTT.

This clone was recorded a few times. The J gene is TRBJ2-5, the V gene TRBV5-5; 9 bases agree with TRBD2. CDR1 and CDR2 from the germline V gene are SGHKS and YYEKEE (reference sequence). The CDR3 length is 15 residues. After removal of 4 bases from V and 2 bases from J, the junction contained 6 bases not matched to a gene. The CDR3 DNA is TGTGCCAGCAGCACTAGCGGGTTGATGCAAGAGACCCAGTACTTC. As protein: CASSTSGLMQETQYF.

This sequence joins TRBV9 and TRBJ2-3; unclear D gene. The CDR3 runs 13 residues. V was clipped by 0 bases and J by 6 bases, with 8 bases between them. Germline V CDR1 and CDR2: SGDLS, YYNGEE. The CDR3 spells CASSVEHGDTQYF. The CDR3 DNA sequence: TGTGCCAGCAGCGTAGAGCACGGGGATACGCAGTATTTT.

The rearrangement links TRBV6-2 or TRBV6-3 to TRBJ1-2; TRBD1 matches at 8 bases. Trimming at V came to 4 bases and at J to 8 bases, leaving 12 bases not matched to a gene. The length of the CDR3 is 15 residues. Per germline, CDR1 MNHEY and CDR2 SVGEGT. DNA for the CDR3: TGTGCCAGCAGTTTCGGACAGGGCTGGCTGTCAGGCTACACCTTC. It encodes CASSFGQGWLSGYTF.

This clone has more than one count but fewer than ten. Other DNA sequences of this sample code for an identical CDR3. This chain joins TRBV7-6 and TRBJ2-7; D is ambiguous. CDR3 length: 13 amino acids. Germline lookup yields CDR1 SGHVS and CDR2 FNYEAQ. Trimming left V 0 bases short and J 2 bases short, with 5 bases between. The CDR3 sequence is CASSLAYTYEQYF. The CDR3 coding sequence is TGTGCCAGCAGCTTAGCGTATACCTACGAGCAGTACTTC.

This chain uses TRBV25-1 with TRBJ1-1, with 7 bases that match TRBD1. Germline assignment: CDR1 MGHDK and CDR2 SYGVNS. V lost 7 bases and J lost 3; bases outside the gene matches: 11. CDR3 length: 15 residues. This CDR3 is CASTDRAGADTEAFF. For the CDR3, the DNA is TGTGCCAGCACAGACAGGGCCGGAGCGGACACTGAAGCTTTCTTT.

The chain joins TRBV27 to TRBJ1-2; 9 bases map to TRBD1. The ends lost 1 base at V and 7 bases at J; junction bases unmatched: 13. Germline V gives CDR1 MNHEY, CDR2 SMNVEV (reference sequence). The CDR3 totals 17 residues. The chain's CDR3 is CASSLWGTGNKWSGYTF. The DNA of the CDR3 is TGTGCCAGCAGTTTATGGGGGACAGGGAATAAATGGTCTGGCTACACCTTC.

The chain combines TRBV19 with TRBJ2-7; the D gene is possibly TRBD1 (6 bases). CDR3 length: 14 amino acids. V was trimmed by 8 bases and J by 0 bases, leaving 14 bases between them. Germline V gene data show CDR1 as LNHDA and CDR2 as SQIVND (reference sequence). CDR3 in amino acids: CASSDRTPSYEQYF. CDR3 DNA sequence: TGTGCCAGTTCGGACAGAACTCCCTCCTACGAGCAGTACTTC. Combining the CDR3 with reference TRBV19 and TRBJ2-7 gives the whole variable domain DGGITQSPKYLFRKEGQNVTLSCEQNLNHDAMYWYRQDPGQGLRLIYYSQIVNDFQKGDIAEGYSVSREKKESFPLTVTSAQKNPTAFYLCASSDRTPSYEQYFGPGTRLTVT.

This chain connects TRBV10-3 to TRBJ1-1; 7 bases are a match to TRBD1. CDR3 length: 16 amino acids. V dropped 2 bases and J dropped 1; count of bases not matched to a gene: 7. Germline CDR1 ENHRY, CDR2 SYGVKD. CDR3 nucleotides: TGTGCCATCAGTGAGACCTCGACAGGGCGGAACACTGAAGCTTTCTTT. As protein: CAISETSTGRNTEAFF.

This clone was detected a few times. This chain uses TRBV5-1 with TRBJ2-7; 9 bases align to TRBD1. CDR1 is SGHRS, CDR2 YFSETQ, per germline. V was pared by 5 bases and J by 3 bases, with 9 bases of the junction left unmatched. This CDR3 contains 15 residues. CDR3 in DNA: TGCGCCAGCAGACCAAGACAGGGGGGTTTCTACGAGCAGTACTTC. Translated, it gives CASRPRQGGFYEQYF. Full variable domain (outside the CDR3, taken from reference TRBV5-1 and TRBJ2-7): KAGVTQTPRYLIKTRGQQVTLSCSPISGHRSVSWYQQTPGQGLQFLFEYFSETQRNKGNFPGRFSGRQFSNSRSEMNVSTLELGDSALYLCASRPRQGGFYEQYFGPGTRLTVT.

This chain connects TRBV7-2 to TRBJ2-3; weak D call: TRBD2 (6 bases). The CDR3 contains 13 residues. V lost 4 bases, J lost 7 bases, and 12 bases lay in between. Looked up from germline, CDR1 is SGHTA and CDR2 is FQGNSA. For the CDR3, the DNA is TGTGCCAGCAGCTCCGGGACTCACAATACGCAGTATTTT. Translating gives CASSSGTHNTQYF.

The rearrangement joins TRBV14 to TRBJ1-1; possibly TRBD1 for D (6 bases). V lost 1 base and J 2 bases, leaving 8 bases between the germline ends. There are 14 residues in the CDR3. CDR1 is SGHDN, CDR2 FVKESK, per germline. CDR3 DNA sequence: TGTGCCAGCAGCCAAGGGACAGTTAACACTGAAGCTTTCTTT. Residues: CASSQGTVNTEAFF.

Concerning this clone itself: Additional DNA sequences in this sample encode the identical CDR3. V gene TRBV7-9 combines with J gene TRBJ2-7; 8 positions match TRBD1. Germline trimming cut 5 bases from V and 4 bases from J; bases unmatched to any gene: 7. Germline V gives CDR1 SEHNR, CDR2 FQNEAQ (reference sequence). This CDR3 region has 14 residues. The CDR3 region is CASSHMRTGYEQYF. DNA of the CDR3: TGTGCCAGCAGCCATATGCGGACAGGGTACGAGCAGTACTTC.

J is TRBJ2-5 and V is TRBV18; 9 bases are shared with TRBD1. V lost 8 bases and J lost 1; bases outside the gene matches: 11. The germline V gene has CDR1 KGHSH and CDR2 LQKENI. This CDR3 contains 16 residues. CDR3 residues: CASTPGQGTAQETQYF. DNA for the CDR3: TGTGCCAGCACCCCGGGACAGGGTACGGCCCAAGAGACCCAGTACTTC.